These 27 T cell receptor beta chains came from one sample sequenced in a study of T cells expressing NK-cell markers. TCRdb re-called the 5' RACE reads and shows each CDR3 protein once, DNA omitted. Here the sample table reports more than 400,000 distinct CDR3 sequences. Sequencing was performed on blood T cells: a sorted CD56 or NKG2C T cell subset, CD4+ or CD8+ T cells, or bulk PBMC T cells (not recorded which). The receptors here all came from a woman between 18 and 69 years old in good health.

The J gene is TRBJ2-4, the V gene TRBV29-1; TCRdb's D gene call, TRBD1, goes unchecked for lack of DNA. CDR1 and CDR2 (germline): SQVTM, ANQGSEA. CDR3 size: 16 residues. The CDR3: CSVAVSRWDSKNIQYF. The variable domain in full, with the rest retrieved from reference TRBV29-1 and TRBJ2-4, is SAVISQKPSRDICQRGTSLTIQCQVDSQVTMMFWYRQQPGQSLTLIATANQGSEATYESGFVIDKFPISRPNLTFSTLTVSNMSPEDSSIYLCSVAVSRWDSKNIQYFGAGTRLSVL.

The chain recombines TRBV20-1 with TRBJ2-5; as DNA is missing, the TRBD2 call by TCRdb cannot be tested. The CDR3 is 15 residues long. CDR1 is DFQATT, CDR2 SNEGSKA, per germline (reference sequence). The CDR3: CSARDVAGGLETQYF.

This sequence joins TRBV20-1 and TRBJ2-7; lacking DNA, the TRBD2 call made by TCRdb goes unchecked. CDR1 is DFQATT, CDR2 SNEGSKA, per germline (reference sequence). This CDR3 spans 13 amino acids. The CDR3: CSARTATSYEQYF.

The rearrangement links TRBV12-3 or TRBV12-4 to TRBJ2-1; there is no DNA to check the TCRdb D call of TRBD1. This CDR3 region has 12 residues. This chain's CDR3 is CASSTTDNEQFF.

CDR3 in amino acids: CSVQGAVSAETQYF. V and J are TRBV29-1 and TRBJ2-5; TCRdb's D call, TRBD1, is unchecked because there is no DNA. Germline V gives CDR1 SQVTM, CDR2 ANQGSEA. The CDR3 length is 14 residues.

V and J are TRBV20-1 and TRBJ2-1; TCRdb proposes TRBD2, but this gene call is untestable without DNA. Looked up from germline, CDR1 is DFQATT and CDR2 is SNEGSKA (reference sequence). This CDR3 spans 17 amino acids. This chain's CDR3 is CSARELAGGPTYNEQFF.

Here the CDR3 reads CASSTVADHEKLFF. This sequence joins TRBV7-9 and TRBJ1-4. CDR3 length: 14 amino acids. Germline V gene sequence: CDR1 SEHNR, CDR2 FQNEAQ (reference sequence).

V usage is TRBV20-1 and J usage is TRBJ1-2. The CDR3 runs 18 residues. Germline V gene data show CDR1 as DFQATT and CDR2 as SNEGSKA (reference sequence). The CDR3 sequence: CSAPRRGVGQQSGYGYTF.

The chain carries TRBV6-2 or TRBV6-3 and TRBJ1-2. Per germline, CDR1 MNHEY and CDR2 SVGEGT. This CDR3 contains 11 residues. The CDR3 spells CASSKTAAYTF.

The chain recombines TRBV20-1 with TRBJ1-3; TCRdb designates TRBD1, a call that cannot be tested without DNA. Germline lookup yields CDR1 DFQATT and CDR2 SNEGSKA (reference sequence). The length of the CDR3 is 14 residues. The CDR3 loop is CSAPGPNSGNTIYF.

The J gene is TRBJ1-1, the V gene TRBV9; TCRdb outputs TRBD1, but without DNA this stays unchecked. CDR3 length equals 13 residues. Germline V gene lookup returns CDR1 SGDLS and CDR2 YYNGEE. The CDR3 loop reads CASSPDRDAEAFF.

The rearrangement links TRBV28 to TRBJ2-7. This CDR3 has 14 amino acids. Germline CDR1 is MDHEN and CDR2 is SYDVKM. The chain's CDR3 is CASSLYIGSYEQYF.

This chain connects TRBV29-1 to TRBJ2-1. Germline CDR1 and CDR2: SQVTM and ANQGSEA. This CDR3 contains 14 residues. This CDR3 reads CSVVPRYSYNEQFF.

The J gene is TRBJ1-4, the V gene TRBV29-1; lacking DNA, the TRBD1 call made by TCRdb goes unchecked. CDR3 length: 12 amino acids. Germline assignment: CDR1 SQVTM and CDR2 ANQGSEA. The CDR3 sequence: CSVMGGAEKLFF.

This chain connects TRBV3-1 to TRBJ2-5. Per germline, CDR1 LGHDT and CDR2 YNNKEL (reference sequence). There are 14 residues in the CDR3. CDR3 loop: CASSQDQFQETQYF.

The chain uses TRBV10-3 and TRBJ2-3; no DNA is available, so the TRBD1 call from TCRdb remains unchecked. The CDR3 totals 14 residues. Germline CDR1 is ENHRY and CDR2 is SYGVKD. CDR3 sequence: CAISEIPGRGTQYF.

The rearrangement joins TRBV12-3 or TRBV12-4 to TRBJ2-1; the TCRdb D gene call, TRBD1, has no DNA to confirm it. The CDR3 length is 14 residues. The CDR3 sequence: CASSFEGDYNEQFF.

V and J are TRBV6-1 and TRBJ2-7; TCRdb selects TRBD1, and the lack of DNA leaves this call unchecked. This CDR3 comprises 16 residues. Germline CDR1 MNHNS, CDR2 SASEGT. The CDR3 loop reads CASKGQRTGLSYEQYF.

V gene TRBV12-3 or TRBV12-4 combines with J gene TRBJ1-6. The CDR3 covers 12 residues. CDR3 sequence: CASSSYTSPLHF.

This chain connects TRBV27 to TRBJ1-1; TCRdb indicates TRBD1, and absent DNA this call remains unverified. Germline CDR1 and CDR2: MNHEY and SMNVEV (reference sequence). CDR3 size: 14 residues. The CDR3 protein is CASRGPTLNTEAFF.

This chain uses TRBV6-2 or TRBV6-3 with TRBJ2-6; TCRdb names TRBD2, which stays unverified in the absence of DNA. CDR3 size: 15 residues. Germline assignment: CDR1 MNHEY and CDR2 SVGEGT. The CDR3 loop reads CASSWARTGANVLTF.

This chain links TRBV7-3 with TRBJ2-1; TCRdb's D call, TRBD1, is unchecked because there is no DNA. Germline V CDR1 and CDR2: SGHTA, FQGTGA. This CDR3 has 16 amino acids. Here the CDR3 reads CASSLLGGSSYNEQFF.

The V and J genes are TRBV30 and TRBJ1-1; TCRdb reports TRBD1, a call that lacks DNA to check it against. Per germline, CDR1 GTSNPN and CDR2 SVGIG (reference sequence). The CDR3 spans 13 residues. CDR3 sequence: CAWGGQIATEAFF.

This rearrangement joins TRBV29-1 to TRBJ2-7; TCRdb indicates TRBD2, and absent DNA this call remains unverified. Germline CDR1 is SQVTM and CDR2 is ANQGSEA. The CDR3 is 12 residues long. This chain's CDR3 is CSVLEETYEQYF.

The chain uses TRBV5-6 and TRBJ2-3; no DNA is available, so the TRBD2 call from TCRdb remains unchecked. This CDR3 is 13 amino acids long. In germline, CDR1 is SGHDT, CDR2 YYEEEE. This CDR3 reads CASNPFPSDTQYF.

The chain recombines TRBV29-1 with TRBJ2-1. The CDR3 length is 11 residues. CDR1 SQVTM and CDR2 ANQGSEA come from the germline V gene. The CDR3 sequence is CSHMAYNEQFF.

This chain uses TRBV4-2 with TRBJ2-1; TCRdb's D gene call, TRBD1, goes unchecked for lack of DNA. Per the germline V gene, CDR1 is LGHNA and CDR2 is YNFKEQ. The CDR3 contains 15 residues. CDR3 in amino acids: CASSPPRGGVTEQFF.